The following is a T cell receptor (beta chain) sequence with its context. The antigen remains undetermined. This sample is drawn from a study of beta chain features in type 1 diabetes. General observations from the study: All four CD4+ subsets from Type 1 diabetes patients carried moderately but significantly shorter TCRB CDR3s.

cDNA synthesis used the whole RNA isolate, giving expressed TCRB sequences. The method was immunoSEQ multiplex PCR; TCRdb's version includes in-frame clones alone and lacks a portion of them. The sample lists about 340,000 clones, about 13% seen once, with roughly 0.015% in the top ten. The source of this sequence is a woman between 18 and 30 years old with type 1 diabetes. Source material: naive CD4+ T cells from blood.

Here the CDR3 DNA reads TGTGCCAGCAGTTACTCTGGGGACACTCGGCTGTTTTTT. Protein product: CASSYSGDTRLFF. J is TRBJ2-2 and V is TRBV6-5; a possible D gene is TRBD1 (6 bases). This CDR3 comprises 13 residues. The germline V and J ends were trimmed by 0 bases and 13 bases, with 12 bases remaining between them. Looked up from germline, CDR1 is MNHEY and CDR2 is SVGAGI.